The present entry profiles one TCR beta chain with its context. What it recognizes is unknown. The V segment lost 7 bases and the J segment 4 bases; nucleotides outside the gene matches: 7. Germline values: CDR1 LNHDA, CDR2 SQIVND (reference sequence). CDR3 length: 14 amino acids. This record comes from a study of shared clonotypes between healthy human individuals. Study observations and caveats: In having few donors, the study represented limited genetic and exposure-history diversity.

The CD4+ fraction was divided into a CD45RA+ naive subset and a CD45RA-negative memory subset. Repertoires were generated with immunoSEQ multiplex PCR, while TCRdb's copy carries only in-frame clones and drops some. Among fewer than 3 million clones, roughly 90% were seen once, and the ten largest hold 0.37%. Material for sequencing was naive CD4+ T cells from PBMCs. Subset denoted: CD45RA+ positively selected. This clonotype originated in a man younger than 35 in good health. Some clones in this sample may be carry-over from other donors' samples. The genes are TRBV19 and TRBJ1-2, with 9 bases aligning to TRBD1. The CDR3 sequence: CASTRDRGAYGYTF. DNA of the CDR3: TGTGCCAGTACCCGCGACAGGGGGGCCTATGGCTACACCTTC.